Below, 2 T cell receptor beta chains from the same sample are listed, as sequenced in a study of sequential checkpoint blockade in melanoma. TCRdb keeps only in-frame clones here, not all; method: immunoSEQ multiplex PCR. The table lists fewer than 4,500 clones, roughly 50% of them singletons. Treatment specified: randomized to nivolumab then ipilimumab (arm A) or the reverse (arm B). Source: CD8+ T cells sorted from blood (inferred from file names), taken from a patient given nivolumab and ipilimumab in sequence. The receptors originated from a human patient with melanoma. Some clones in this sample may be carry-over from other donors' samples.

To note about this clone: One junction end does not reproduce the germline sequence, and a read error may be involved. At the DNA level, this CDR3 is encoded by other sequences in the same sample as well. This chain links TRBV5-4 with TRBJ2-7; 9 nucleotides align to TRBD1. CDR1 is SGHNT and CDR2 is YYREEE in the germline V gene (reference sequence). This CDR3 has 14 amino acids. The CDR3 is CASSLGQGAYEQYF. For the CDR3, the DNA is TGTGCCAGTAGCTTGGGACAGGGCGCCTACGAGCAGTACTTC. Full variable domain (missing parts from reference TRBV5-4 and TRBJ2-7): ETGVTQSPTHLIKTRGQQVTLRCSSQSGHNTVSWYQQALGQGPQFIFQYYREEENGRGNFPPRFSGLQFPNYSSELNVNALELDDSALYLCASSLGQGAYEQYFGPGTRLTVT.

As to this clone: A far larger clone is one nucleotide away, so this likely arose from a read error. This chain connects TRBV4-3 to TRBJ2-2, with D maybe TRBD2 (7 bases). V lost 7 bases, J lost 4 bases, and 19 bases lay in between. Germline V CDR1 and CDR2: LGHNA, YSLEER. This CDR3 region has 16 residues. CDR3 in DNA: TGCGCCAGCACCCCCGGACTAGGGGGGACCACCGGGGAGCTGTTTTTT. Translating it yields CASTPGLGGTTGELFF.